What follows are 30 T cell receptor beta chains derived from one specimen sequenced in a study of cytomegalovirus exposure and HLA in healthy donors. The data were produced by immunoSEQ multiplex PCR, yet TCRdb's version contains in-frame clones alone and is incomplete. This sample carries 100,000 to 150,000 clones, around nine tenths of them seen once, and the ten largest clones take around 3.5%. Sequencing input: PBMCs. The receptor source for this set is a man between 25 and 39 years old in good health and CMV-seronegative.

The genes are TRBV27 and TRBJ1-1; D uncertain. Deletions cut 6 bases from V and 5 bases from J, with 13 bases between. Germline V CDR1 and CDR2: MNHEY, SMNVEV (reference sequence). The CDR3 consists of 13 residues. CDR3 residues: CASSPRSMTEAFF. In nucleotides, the CDR3 is TGTGCCAGCAGCCCGCGAAGTATGACTGAAGCTTTCTTT.

This clone has a handful of counts. This chain joins TRBV2 and TRBJ1-5; D is unresolved. CDR3 length: 14 amino acids. Germline CDR1 SNHLY, CDR2 FYNNEI. The V end lost 5 bases, the J end lost 5 bases, and 13 bases lay between the germline ends. CDR3 bases: TGTGCCAGCAGTCGACAAGTCGACGATCAGCCCCAGCATTTT. Translated, it gives CASSRQVDDQPQHF.

The rearrangement links TRBV28 to TRBJ2-7; D remains ambiguous. CDR1 is MDHEN and CDR2 is SYDVKM in the germline V gene. The CDR3 length is 15 residues. The V and J ends lost 10 bases and 6 bases respectively, with 25 bases between them. The CDR3 region is CAITQEPSSDSEQYF. The CDR3 coding sequence is TGTGCCATCACCCAAGAGCCTTCCAGCGACTCCGAGCAGTACTTC.

The V call is TRBV7-5, the J call TRBJ1-2; the table assigns TRBD1, which was not confirmed against the DNA. TRBV7-5 is annotated as a pseudogene. The CDR3 loop spans 12 amino acids. CDR3 sequence reads: CARSSETDGYTF. CDR3 sequence (DNA): TGTGCCAGAAGCTCTGAGACAGATGGCTACACCTTC.

The chain combines TRBV4-3 with TRBJ2-5; the D is unclear. The CDR3 has 13 residues. Trimming cost V 3 bases and J 4 bases, with 9 bases left between them. CDR1 is LGHNA and CDR2 is YSLEER in the germline V gene. This CDR3 reads CASSQSEAETQYF. In DNA, the CDR3 is TGCGCCAGCAGCCAGAGTGAGGCAGAGACCCAGTACTTC.

This sequence joins TRBV27 and TRBJ2-1, with D possibly TRBD2 on 5 matching bases. The CDR3 runs to 15 residues. The ends were cut back, 6 bases at V and 2 bases at J, with 14 bases in the middle. Looked up from germline, CDR1 is MNHEY and CDR2 is SMNVEV (reference sequence). The CDR3 DNA is TGTGCCAGCAGCTCCGTACTAGAGACCTACAATGAGCAGTTCTTC. It yields the protein CASSSVLETYNEQFF.

The V and J genes are TRBV6-5 and TRBJ1-3; D is undetermined. Germline CDR1 and CDR2: MNHEY and SVGAGI. The CDR3 has 16 amino acids. Trimming left V 3 bases short and J 0 bases short, with 12 bases between. The CDR3 region has the DNA TGTGCCAGCAGTTATAATACACCTTTCTCTGGAAACACCATATATTTT. Translating it yields CASSYNTPFSGNTIYF.

The V call is TRBV28, the J call TRBJ2-7, with 10 bases that match TRBD1. CDR1 and CDR2 (germline): MDHEN, SYDVKM. The J segment lost 2 bases and the V segment lost 4 bases, leaving 8 bases of the junction unmatched. CDR3 length: 16 residues. The CDR3 sequence: CASSSPGQGNTYEQYF. The CDR3 coding sequence is TGTGCCAGCAGTTCCCCGGGACAGGGGAACACCTACGAGCAGTACTTC.

J is TRBJ2-7 and V is TRBV18, with D perhaps matching TRBD1 (6 bases). The V gene lost 0 bases and the J gene lost 6 bases, with 12 bases spanning the gap. Germline lookup yields CDR1 KGHSH and CDR2 LQKENI. The CDR3 is 14 residues long. The CDR3 bases are TGTGCCAGCTCACCACCAGCAGGGGCGGGCGAGCAGTACTTC. Protein product: CASSPPAGAGEQYF.

V usage is TRBV13 and J usage is TRBJ1-3; D is perhaps TRBD1 (6 bases). The CDR3 consists of 15 residues. With 5 bases removed from V and 4 bases from J, the gap between germline ends came to 15 bases. Looked up from germline, CDR1 is PRHDT and CDR2 is FYEKMQ (reference sequence). The CDR3: CASSEGGTGGNTIYF. CDR3 sequence (DNA): TGTGCCAGCAGCGAGGGGGGGACGGGAGGAAACACCATATATTTT.

The chain uses TRBV7-9 and TRBJ2-7; a weak D match, TRBD1 (6 bases). The CDR3 runs 13 residues. Trimming stripped 0 bases from V and 3 bases from J, with 6 bases between. In germline, CDR1 is SEHNR, CDR2 FQNEAQ (reference sequence). The CDR3 protein is CASSLAGGYEQYF. CDR3 bases: TGTGCCAGCAGCTTAGCAGGGGGCTACGAGCAGTACTTC.

A single count supports this clone. The rearrangement links TRBV6-6 to TRBJ1-1; D gene ambiguous. Trimming removed 4 bases at V and 4 bases at J, with 16 bases between. The germline gives CDR1 MNHNY, CDR2 SVGAGI (reference sequence). CDR3 size: 15 residues. CDR3 sequence: CASSSSAMEGTEAFF. CDR3 DNA: TGTGCCAGCAGTTCGAGTGCCATGGAGGGCACTGAAGCTTTCTTT.

The genes are TRBV29-1 and TRBJ1-1, with 7 nucleotides matching TRBD1. V gave up 1 base and J gave up 0 bases; unmatched junction bases: 8. The CDR3 covers 16 residues. Germline CDR1 reads SQVTM; CDR2 reads ANQGSEA. This CDR3 is CSVEAPGQAMNTEAFF. The CDR3, as DNA: TGCAGCGTTGAAGCCCCCGGACAGGCTATGAACACTGAAGCTTTCTTT.

This clone was found once. The chain combines TRBV28 with TRBJ1-1; D is possibly TRBD1 (6 bases). Germline values: CDR1 MDHEN, CDR2 SYDVKM. V lost 5 bases, J lost 4 bases, and 11 bases lay in between. The CDR3 is made up of 13 amino acids. CDR3 nucleotide sequence: TGTGCCAGCAGTCTTCAGGGGAGCACTGAAGCTTTCTTT. This translates into CASSLQGSTEAFF.

V and J are TRBV5-1 and TRBJ2-1; 9 bases match TRBD2. Germline V gives CDR1 SGHRS, CDR2 YFSETQ. The CDR3 totals 17 residues. Germline trimming cut 4 bases from V and 1 base from J; bases unmatched to any gene: 9. CDR3 DNA sequence: TGCGCCAGCAGCCGTCTTCAGCGGGGGGCTTCCTACAATGAGCAGTTCTTC. Translating gives CASSRLQRGASYNEQFF.

CDR3 amino acids: CASSSPGPRGLGGYTF. Written as DNA, the CDR3 is TGTGCCAGCAGTTCTCCTGGGCCCAGGGGGCTTGGAGGCTACACCTTC. The rearrangement uses TRBV28 and TRBJ1-2, with 8 nucleotides matching TRBD1. This CDR3 is built from 16 residues. The germline CDR1 and CDR2 sequences are MDHEN and SYDVKM. V was clipped by 4 bases and J by 8 bases; unmatched bases: 15.

The rearrangement joins TRBV7-6 to TRBJ1-1, with D maybe TRBD1 (6 bases). The V end lost 5 bases, the J end lost 0 bases, and 10 bases lay between the germline ends. Germline V lookup: CDR1 SGHVS, CDR2 FNYEAQ. The CDR3 covers 14 residues. This chain's CDR3 is CASSQTGLNTEAFF. The CDR3 coding sequence is TGTGCCAGCAGCCAGACAGGATTGAACACTGAAGCTTTCTTT.

The J gene is TRBJ1-3, the V gene TRBV5-6; TRBD1 matches 10 bases. The CDR3 sequence is 16 residues long. In germline, CDR1 is SGHDT, CDR2 YYEEEE. V dropped 2 bases and J dropped 1; count of bases not matched to a gene: 3. The CDR3 DNA reads as TGTGCCAGCAGCTTAGCGGGACAGGGGTCTGGAAACACCATATATTTT. This translates into CASSLAGQGSGNTIYF.

The CDR3 is CASSHLVQGGEQFF. CDR3 DNA sequence: TGCGCCAGCAGCCACCTTGTGCAGGGGGGTGAGCAGTTCTTC. The rearrangement uses TRBV4-1 and TRBJ2-1; D might be TRBD1 (7 bases). Per the germline V gene, CDR1 is MGHRA and CDR2 is YSYEKL. The CDR3 extends over 14 amino acids. Trimming removed 3 bases from V and 9 bases from J, with 15 bases in between.

Only a few counts were recorded for this clone. The genes are TRBV2 and TRBJ2-3; 8 bases match TRBD2. CDR3 length: 16 residues. Germline V gives CDR1 SNHLY, CDR2 FYNNEI. The V and J ends lost 0 bases and 2 bases, in that order; junction bases with no gene match: 4. Here the CDR3 reads CASSEALAGPTDTQYF. The DNA for the CDR3 is TGTGCCAGCAGTGAAGCTCTAGCGGGCCCCACAGATACGCAGTATTTT. The full variable domain, its missing parts supplied by reference TRBV2 and TRBJ2-3, is EPEVTQTPSHQVTQMGQEVILRCVPISNHLYFYWYRQILGQKVEFLVSFYNNEISEKSEIFDDQFSVERPDGSNFTLKIRSTKLEDSAMYFCASSEALAGPTDTQYFGPGTRLTVL.

The chain employs TRBV10-2 and TRBJ1-5; D is unclear. The CDR3 runs to 14 residues. CDR1 WSHSY and CDR2 SAAADI come from the germline V gene. V lost 9 bases, J lost 2 bases, and 14 bases lay in between. The CDR3 spells CARRTGEGNQPQHF. In nucleotides, the CDR3 is TGCGCCAGACGAACCGGGGAGGGCAATCAGCCCCAGCATTTT.

The gene calls are TRBV19 and TRBJ2-3, with D perhaps TRBD2 (6 bases). V lost 6 bases, J lost 2 bases, and 15 bases lay in between. The CDR3 consists of 15 residues. From germline, CDR1 is LNHDA and CDR2 SQIVND (reference sequence). CDR3 protein: CASRSGRLNTDTQYF. The CDR3 DNA is TGTGCCAGTAGGAGCGGGCGGCTCAACACAGATACGCAGTATTTT. Supplemented by reference TRBV19 and TRBJ2-3, the full variable domain reads DGGITQSPKYLFRKEGQNVTLSCEQNLNHDAMYWYRQDPGQGLRLIYYSQIVNDFQKGDIAEGYSVSREKKESFPLTVTSAQKNPTAFYLCASRSGRLNTDTQYFGPGTRLTVL.

The V gene is TRBV4-1, the J gene TRBJ2-7; the match to TRBD1 covers 8 bases. Germline-derived CDR1 and CDR2 are MGHRA and YSYEKL. After removal of 4 bases from V and 6 bases from J, the junction contained 14 bases not matched to a gene. The CDR3 covers 16 residues. The CDR3 loop reads CASSPYLRDRGGEQYF. The CDR3 region has the DNA TGCGCCAGCAGCCCTTATTTGAGAGACAGGGGTGGCGAGCAGTACTTC.

V and J are TRBV5-4 and TRBJ2-4; 8 bases agree with TRBD2. The V gene end was trimmed by 5 bases and the J gene end by 0 bases; junction bases not matched to a gene: 4. The CDR3 covers 15 residues. CDR1 and CDR2 from the germline V gene are SGHNT and YYREEE (reference sequence). The CDR3 DNA sequence: TGTGCCAGCAGTTTTAGCGGGATAGCCAAAAACATTCAGTACTTC. Translated: CASSFSGIAKNIQYF.

The chain links TRBV27 to TRBJ1-2; D uncertain. V was shortened by 8 bases and J by 1 base, with 17 bases between the two germline ends. This CDR3 has 15 amino acids. CDR1 is MNHEY, CDR2 SMNVEV, per germline (reference sequence). The CDR3 bases are TGTGCCAGCTATTCCCAGGTTCCGGATAACTATGGCTACACCTTC. The encoded protein is CASYSQVPDNYGYTF.

This clone was recorded a few times. The chain joins TRBV28 to TRBJ2-3; a possible D gene is TRBD2 (6 bases). Trimming shortened V by 3 bases and J by 1 base, and 11 bases separated the two germline ends. CDR1 is MDHEN, CDR2 SYDVKM, per germline. This CDR3 region has 15 residues. This chain's CDR3 is CASSLVWGGTDTQYF. The CDR3 DNA reads as TGTGCCAGCAGTTTGGTCTGGGGGGGCACAGATACGCAGTATTTT.

V and J are TRBV4-2 and TRBJ2-4; D is undetermined. There are 14 residues in the CDR3. The V end was cut by 1 base, the J end by 5 bases, with 9 bases between. The germline V gene encodes CDR1 LGHNA and CDR2 YNFKEQ. The CDR3 DNA is TGTGCCAGCAGCCAAGGTCCCAGTGAAAACATTCAGTACTTC. Amino acid sequence: CASSQGPSENIQYF.

V is TRBV18 and J is TRBJ1-6; 11 bases are a match to TRBD1. The J segment lost 11 bases and the V segment lost 0 bases, leaving 3 bases of the junction unmatched. This CDR3 spans 15 amino acids. Germline values: CDR1 KGHSH, CDR2 LQKENI. CDR3 nucleotide sequence: TGTGCCAGCTCACCACCGGGACAGGGGGGGGCACCCCTCCACTTT. Its protein product is CASSPPGQGGAPLHF. The variable domain in full, completed from reference TRBV18 and TRBJ1-6, reads NAGVMQNPRHLVRRRGQEARLRCSPMKGHSHVYWYRQLPEEGLKFMVYLQKENIIDESGMPKERFSAEFPKEGPSILRIQQVVRGDSAAYFCASSPPGQGGAPLHFGNGTRLTVT.

V is TRBV2 and J is TRBJ2-5, with 7 bases lining up with TRBD2. V trimming: 0 bases; J trimming: 6 bases; junction bases outside the gene matches: 4. Per germline, CDR1 SNHLY and CDR2 FYNNEI. The CDR3 is 14 amino acids. The CDR3 here is CASSEAGGGKTQYF. DNA of the CDR3: TGTGCCAGCAGTGAAGCGGGGGGGGGAAAGACCCAGTACTTC. Together with reference TRBV2 and TRBJ2-5, the CDR3 gives the full variable domain: EPEVTQTPSHQVTQMGQEVILRCVPISNHLYFYWYRQILGQKVEFLVSFYNNEISEKSEIFDDQFSVERPDGSNFTLKIRSTKLEDSAMYFCASSEAGGGKTQYFGPGTRLLVL.

The V gene is TRBV28, the J gene TRBJ1-3, with a weak D call TRBD1 (6 bases). Germline V gene lookup returns CDR1 MDHEN and CDR2 SYDVKM. The CDR3 runs to 14 residues. V was trimmed by 6 bases and J by 2 bases, leaving 11 bases between them. CDR3 region: CASSPGTTGNTIYF. Written as DNA, the CDR3 is TGTGCCAGCAGCCCCGGGACAACTGGAAACACCATATATTTT.